This note documents a single T cell receptor (beta chain) sequence. Its antigen is unidentified. Germline V gene sequence: CDR1 MNHEY, CDR2 SMNVEV (reference sequence). This CDR3 contains 13 residues. V lost 5 bases, J lost 4 bases, and 1 base stayed unmatched. The data stem from a study of cytomegalovirus exposure and HLA in healthy donors. The study's findings and limits: In an earlier analysis, productive rearrangement rates for most beta V segments clustered near 87% or 30%. When a later analysis compared HLA-associated TCR beta chains with equally common others, the HLA-associated chains turned out to be more clonally expanded and to have lower generation probabilities.

Researchers ran the PCR with 60 Vbeta and 13 Jbeta primers. Sequenced by immunoSEQ multiplex PCR; TCRdb stores in-frame clones only, minus some. The table for this sample gives 200,000 to 250,000 clones. The sequenced material came from PBMCs. V and J are TRBV27 and TRBJ2-7; 11 positions match TRBD2. This sequence was found in a woman between 25 and 40 years old in good health and CMV-seropositive. The CDR3 DNA reads as TGTGCCAGCAGTAGGACTAGCGGGTACGAGCAGTACTTC. Protein: CASSRTSGYEQYF.